The source of this T cell receptor (beta chain) is a study of cytomegalovirus exposure and HLA in healthy donors. The CDR3 spans 13 residues. From germline, CDR1 is SNHLY and CDR2 FYNNEI. V lost 7 bases and J lost 9, with 13 bases in between. The PCR employed 60 Vbeta primers together with 13 Jbeta primers. Clones were read by immunoSEQ multiplex PCR, and TCRdb kept only the in-frame ones, dropping some. The sample holds approximately 140,000 clones, nearly 85% seen once. The TCR was taken from a boy younger than 18 in good health and CMV-seronegative. The chain joins TRBV2 to TRBJ2-6; D perhaps matches TRBD2 (5 bases). The sequenced material came from PBMCs. CDR3 sequence: CASIEEAGNVLTF. The CDR3 DNA is TGTGCCAGCATAGAGGAGGCGGGCAACGTCCTGACTTTC.